Shown below are 30 T cell receptor beta chains from a single sample sequenced in a study of human T cells and chemical hapten exposure. Time point specified: patch test 3, about 24 weeks after DPC sensitization. Treatment here: therapeutic diphenylcyclopropenone sensitization with weekly scalp DPC. TCRdb processed the RACE reads anew with MiXCR; each CDR3 protein has one entry. The repertoire holds about 84,000 distinct CDR3 sequences, with about a tenth as singletons. Sample: whole blood, taken in connection with sensitization to the hapten diphenylcyclopropenone (DPC). Source of these receptors: a woman in her forties or fifties with alopecia areata. Some clones in this sample may be carry-over from other donors' samples.

This chain links TRBV11-2 with TRBJ2-1, with 8 positions matching TRBD2. The V and J ends lost 5 bases and 9 bases, in that order; junction bases with no gene match: 12. This CDR3 is built from 15 residues. Germline V gene sequence: CDR1 SGHAT, CDR2 FQNNGV. CDR3 nucleotides: TGTGCCAGCAGCCCCCCCGGCCTCGGGGGGGGTGAGCAGTTCTTC. It codes for CASSPPGLGGGEQFF.

This clonotype was seen repeatedly, ten times or more. This chain connects TRBV29-1 to TRBJ2-1, with 8 bases aligning to TRBD2. Per the germline V gene, CDR1 is SQVTM and CDR2 is ANQGSEA. This CDR3 is 16 amino acids long. J was trimmed by 2 bases and V by 7 bases; bases with no gene match: 13. The chain's CDR3 is CSAPPQAGLAYNEQFF. Written as DNA, the CDR3 is TGCAGCGCCCCCCCCCAGGCGGGACTAGCCTACAATGAGCAGTTCTTC.

CDR3 sequence: CSAQLPTGANIQYF. The CDR3, as DNA: TGCAGCGCACAACTCCCAACAGGGGCAAACATTCAGTACTTC. The chain uses TRBV29-1 and TRBJ2-4, with 7 bases fitting TRBD1. The CDR3 runs 14 residues. The J segment lost 6 bases and the V segment lost 7 bases, leaving 12 bases of the junction unmatched. The germline V gene has CDR1 SQVTM and CDR2 ANQGSEA.

The chain recombines TRBV18 with TRBJ2-7, with a tentative D call TRBD2 (5 bases). The CDR3 has 15 amino acids. Germline V gene sequence: CDR1 KGHSH, CDR2 LQKENI. The V end lost 3 bases, the J end lost 2 bases, and 14 bases lay between the germline ends. CDR3 bases: TGTGCCAGCTCACCCGCCGGGGTTCGGGCCTACGAGCAGTACTTC. Amino acids: CASSPAGVRAYEQYF.

This clonotype has at least ten counts. Germline and junction disagree at one end, which may indicate a read error. V usage is TRBV28 and J usage is TRBJ2-7; TRBD2 agrees at 16 bases. CDR1 and CDR2 from the germline V gene are MDHEN and SYDVKM. This CDR3 has 12 residues. In DNA, the CDR3 is TGTGCCAGCAGTTTAGGGACTAGCGGGAGGGCCTTC. Translating gives CASSLGTSGRAF.

This clonotype was detected ten times or more. The chain links TRBV7-3 to TRBJ2-2; either TRBD1 or TRBD2 may supply D (7 bases each). CDR1 and CDR2 (germline): SGHTA, FQGTGA. The V end lost 1 base, the J end lost 7 bases, and 13 bases lay between the germline ends. This CDR3 spans 15 amino acids. In nucleotides, the CDR3 is TGTGCCAGCAGCTTAAGCGGGGGACAGTTCGGGGAGCTGTTTTTT. Translation: CASSLSGGQFGELFF.

This clonotype was counted ten times or more. V gene TRBV2 combines with J gene TRBJ2-7; D may be TRBD2 (5 bases). There are 13 residues in the CDR3. V lost 8 bases to trimming and J lost 1 base, with 12 bases between them. Germline V gives CDR1 SNHLY, CDR2 FYNNEI. CDR3 coding DNA: TGTGCCAGCGGAGGCCTTTCTTCCTACGAGCAGTACTTC. This encodes CASGGLSSYEQYF.

This clonotype was counted between two and nine times. This chain links TRBV20-1 with TRBJ1-1; D is perhaps TRBD1 (5 bases). Germline V lookup: CDR1 DFQATT, CDR2 SNEGSKA (reference sequence). V was cut by 6 bases and J by 1 base, with 12 bases left in between. CDR3 length: 13 residues. As DNA, the CDR3 is TGCAGTGCCCCCGTTGGGGGGAACACTGAAGCTTTCTTT. Translating it yields CSAPVGGNTEAFF.

This clonotype was detected once. The rearrangement links TRBV7-2 to TRBJ2-3; D is unresolved. The CDR3 loop spans 14 amino acids. Germline V gene lookup returns CDR1 SGHTA and CDR2 FQGNSA. The V end was cut by 2 bases, the J end by 0 bases, with 6 bases between. The CDR3 coding sequence is TGTGCCAGCAGCTTATCCCCTAGCACAGATACGCAGTATTTT. This translates into CASSLSPSTDTQYF. The full variable domain, its missing parts supplied by reference TRBV7-2 and TRBJ2-3, is GAGVSQSPSNKVTEKGKDVELRCDPISGHTALYWYRQSLGQGLEFLIYFQGNSAPDKSGLPSDRFSAERTGGSVSTLTIQRTQQEDSAVYLCASSLSPSTDTQYFGPGTRLTVL.

This clonotype came up a few times. The gene calls are TRBV4-1 and TRBJ1-5; 7 nucleotides match TRBD1. Germline V CDR1 and CDR2: MGHRA, YSYEKL. After removal of 1 base from V and 1 base from J, the junction contained 4 bases not matched to a gene. There are 16 residues in the CDR3. The CDR3 sequence is CASSQVGGQSNQPQHF. The CDR3 nucleotides are TGCGCCAGCAGCCAAGTAGGGGGACAGAGCAATCAGCCCCAGCATTTT.

This sequence joins TRBV2 and TRBJ1-5; D possibly corresponds to TRBD1 (5 bases). Germline CDR1 and CDR2: SNHLY and FYNNEI. There are 14 residues in the CDR3. V lost 3 bases to trimming and J lost 8 bases, with 14 bases between them. The chain's CDR3 is CASSDRGTPEPQHF. Here the CDR3 DNA reads TGTGCCAGCAGTGACAGAGGGACCCCAGAGCCCCAGCATTTT. Drawing the rest from reference TRBV2 and TRBJ1-5, the complete variable domain is EPEVTQTPSHQVTQMGQEVILRCVPISNHLYFYWYRQILGQKVEFLVSFYNNEISEKSEIFDDQFSVERPDGSNFTLKIRSTKLEDSAMYFCASSDRGTPEPQHFGDGTRLSIL.

This clonotype turned up a few times. The gene calls are TRBV3-1 and TRBJ1-2; D is undetermined. V lost 4 bases, J lost 1 base, and 4 bases lay in between. Germline loops: CDR1 LGHDT, CDR2 YNNKEL (reference sequence). The CDR3 sequence is 12 residues long. The CDR3 loop reads CASSRDNYGYTF. The CDR3 DNA reads TGTGCCAGCAGCCGCGATAACTATGGCTACACCTTC.

Only a few counts were recorded for this clonotype. This rearrangement joins TRBV12-3 or TRBV12-4 to TRBJ2-2, with TRBD2 matching over 7 bases. V dropped 3 bases and J dropped 6; count of bases not matched to a gene: 7. The CDR3 totals 15 residues. CDR3: CASSFSRERPGELFF. CDR3 bases: TGTGCCAGCAGTTTTTCGCGGGAGAGGCCCGGGGAGCTGTTTTTT.

The rearrangement links TRBV29-1 to TRBJ2-5, with TRBD1 matching over 7 bases. The CDR3 spans 12 residues. Per the germline V gene, CDR1 is SQVTM and CDR2 is ANQGSEA. The J segment lost 5 bases and the V segment lost 6 bases, leaving 6 bases of the junction unmatched. CDR3 loop: CSVDRVGETQYF. CDR3 coding DNA: TGCAGCGTCGACAGGGTGGGGGAGACCCAGTACTTC.

This clonotype has a count of ten or more. The chain couples TRBV27 to TRBJ1-2, with 11 bases identical to TRBD1. With 5 bases clipped from V and 7 bases from J, the junction kept 3 bases outside the gene matches. Germline lookup yields CDR1 MNHEY and CDR2 SMNVEV (reference sequence). The CDR3 is 13 amino acids. CDR3 DNA: TGTGCCAGCAGTCCGGACAGGGGGCGTGGCTACACCTTC. Its protein product is CASSPDRGRGYTF.

The genes are TRBV5-1 and TRBJ2-7; TRBD1 matches 12 bases. Germline-derived CDR1 and CDR2 are SGHRS and YFSETQ. The CDR3 totals 17 residues. V was clipped by 1 base and J by 5 bases; unmatched bases: 10. The CDR3 spells CASSLTPAGTGGDEQYF. The CDR3 region has the DNA TGCGCCAGCAGCTTGACCCCCGCCGGGACAGGGGGCGACGAGCAGTACTTC. The whole variable domain, remainder taken from reference TRBV5-1 and TRBJ2-7, is KAGVTQTPRYLIKTRGQQVTLSCSPISGHRSVSWYQQTPGQGLQFLFEYFSETQRNKGNFPGRFSGRQFSNSRSEMNVSTLELGDSALYLCASSLTPAGTGGDEQYFGPGTRLTVT.

In this sample, this clonotype turned up many times. The gene calls are TRBV29-1 and TRBJ2-5; 9 bases match TRBD1. Germline assignment: CDR1 SQVTM and CDR2 ANQGSEA. The CDR3 extends over 15 amino acids. The V gene end was trimmed by 4 bases and the J gene end by 0 bases; junction bases not matched to a gene: 6. CDR3 nucleotide sequence: TGCAGCGTTGCCTGGGGACAGGGACACCAAGAGACCCAGTACTTC. The encoded protein is CSVAWGQGHQETQYF.

At least ten counts were recorded for this clonotype. The V gene is TRBV18, the J gene TRBJ2-7, with 8 bases matching TRBD1. Trimming removed 3 bases from V and 4 bases from J; junction bases left unmatched: 2. The CDR3 sequence is 13 residues long. Germline V gives CDR1 KGHSH, CDR2 LQKENI. For the CDR3, the DNA is TGTGCCAGCTCACCGGGACAGGAATACGAGCAGTACTTC. Residues: CASSPGQEYEQYF.

This clonotype was recorded only once. The gene calls are TRBV3-1 and TRBJ2-5, with D perhaps TRBD2 (6 bases). V was cut by 4 bases and J by 3 bases, with 18 bases left in between. Germline loops: CDR1 LGHDT, CDR2 YNNKEL (reference sequence). The CDR3 extends over 16 amino acids. The CDR3 region has the DNA TGTGCCAGCAGCCGGACCCTCCCGGGAGCTAAAGAGACCCAGTACTTC. This codes for CASSRTLPGAKETQYF.

This chain joins TRBV12-3 or TRBV12-4 and TRBJ2-7, with a tentative D call TRBD1 (6 bases). Trimming removed 4 bases at V and 4 bases at J, with 14 bases between. CDR3 length equals 14 residues. As DNA, the CDR3 is TGTGCCAGCAGTTCCCCGGACGGACAGTACGAGCAGTACTTC. Translated: CASSSPDGQYEQYF.

This clonotype has a count of ten or more. DNA for the CDR3: TGTGCCAGCAGCACCCGGAGCGGGCATGAGCAGTTCTTC. Translating gives CASSTRSGHEQFF. The V and J genes are TRBV9 and TRBJ2-1; a weak D match, TRBD2 (6 bases). V gave up 4 bases and J gave up 8 bases, with 13 bases separating them. The length of the CDR3 is 13 residues. Germline CDR1 SGDLS, CDR2 YYNGEE.

This clonotype appeared many times. V gene TRBV7-9 combines with J gene TRBJ1-1; D not certain. Trimming cost V 5 bases and J 0 bases, with 7 bases left between them. CDR1 is SEHNR and CDR2 is FQNEAQ in the germline V gene (reference sequence). This CDR3 spans 13 amino acids. CDR3 in DNA: TGTGCCAGCAGCCTGGACGTGAACACTGAAGCTTTCTTT. Translation: CASSLDVNTEAFF.

The V call is TRBV20-1, the J call TRBJ1-5, with D uncertain. Germline V gene lookup returns CDR1 DFQATT and CDR2 SNEGSKA (reference sequence). This CDR3 has 13 amino acids. Between the trimmed V and J ends, which lost 5 bases and 4 bases, there was a span of 12 bases. In DNA, the CDR3 is TGCAGTGCTTACCCTGGAGGGAATCAGCCCCAGCATTTT. Its translation: CSAYPGGNQPQHF.

This clonotype came up a few times. This chain connects TRBV5-1 to TRBJ1-1, with TRBD1 identical over 9 bases. CDR1 and CDR2 (germline): SGHRS, YFSETQ. This CDR3 comprises 14 residues. V was pared by 4 bases and J by 4 bases, with 5 bases of the junction left unmatched. In DNA, the CDR3 is TGCGCCAGCAGCCCCAGGGACAGGGTCACTGAAGCTTTCTTT. It encodes CASSPRDRVTEAFF.

This clonotype was observed at least ten times. The chain links TRBV20-1 to TRBJ2-2, with TRBD2 matching over 11 bases. The CDR3 is 17 amino acids. Per germline, CDR1 DFQATT and CDR2 SNEGSKA (reference sequence). The ends lost 2 bases at V and 1 base at J; junction bases unmatched: 6. The CDR3 is CSARRWGTSGNTGELFF. CDR3 bases: TGCAGTGCTAGACGGTGGGGGACTAGCGGGAACACCGGGGAGCTGTTTTTT.

This clonotype was picked up many times. The junction shows a germline mismatch at one end, possibly a read error. The chain links TRBV11-1 to TRBJ2-1; 11 bases fit TRBD2. CDR3 size: 15 residues. Germline CDR1 and CDR2: SGHAT and FQDESV (reference sequence). DNA for the CDR3: TGTGCCAGCAGCCCCGACCCCGGGACTAGCGGACCGGGGAGCTTC. Residues: CASSPDPGTSGPGSF.

This clonotype was detected many times. The gene calls are TRBV7-2 and TRBJ2-2, with D perhaps TRBD1 or TRBD2 (5 bases each). This CDR3 has 14 amino acids. Germline CDR1 reads SGHTA; CDR2 reads FQGNSA. V shed 5 bases and J shed 7 bases, with 14 bases lying between them. CDR3 bases: TGTGCCAGCAGCCCGGGACCCCAGGGCGGGGAGCTGTTTTTT. It codes for CASSPGPQGGELFF.

The chain combines TRBV2 with TRBJ2-3; no definite D call. Deletions cut 8 bases from V and 0 bases from J, with 15 bases between. The V gene's germline CDR1 is SNHLY and CDR2 FYNNEI. This CDR3 region has 15 residues. Here the CDR3 DNA reads TGTGCCAGCGAGGTCGACAACACTAGCACAGATACGCAGTATTTT. It is translated as CASEVDNTSTDTQYF.

The rearrangement uses TRBV29-1 and TRBJ1-4; D remains unclear. The germline V gene has CDR1 SQVTM and CDR2 ANQGSEA. The CDR3 has 12 residues. V shed 0 bases and J shed 11 bases, with 10 bases lying between them. CDR3 sequence reads: CSVEEHGLKLFF. The DNA of the CDR3 is TGCAGCGTTGAAGAACACGGGCTGAAACTGTTTTTT.

At least ten counts were recorded for this clonotype. The CDR3 loop reads CASSVRGSRSTDTQYF. The CDR3 DNA sequence: TGTGCCAGCAGCGTCAGGGGAAGCAGAAGCACAGATACGCAGTATTTT. The rearrangement uses TRBV9 and TRBJ2-3; a weak D match, TRBD1 (6 bases). Trimming shortened V by 2 bases and J by 0 bases, and 13 bases separated the two germline ends. The CDR3 runs 16 residues. Looked up from germline, CDR1 is SGDLS and CDR2 is YYNGEE.